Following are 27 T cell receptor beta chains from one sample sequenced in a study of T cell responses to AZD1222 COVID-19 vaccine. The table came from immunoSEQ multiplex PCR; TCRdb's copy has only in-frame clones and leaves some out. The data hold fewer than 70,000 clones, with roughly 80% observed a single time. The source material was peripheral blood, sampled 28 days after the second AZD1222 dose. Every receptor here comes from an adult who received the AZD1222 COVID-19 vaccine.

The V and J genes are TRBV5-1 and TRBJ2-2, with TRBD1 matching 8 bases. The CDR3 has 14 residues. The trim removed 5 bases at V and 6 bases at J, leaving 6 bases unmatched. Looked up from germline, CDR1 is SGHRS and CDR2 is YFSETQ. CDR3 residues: CASSGDRHPGELFF. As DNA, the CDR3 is TGCGCCAGCAGTGGGGACAGGCACCCCGGGGAGCTGTTTTTT.

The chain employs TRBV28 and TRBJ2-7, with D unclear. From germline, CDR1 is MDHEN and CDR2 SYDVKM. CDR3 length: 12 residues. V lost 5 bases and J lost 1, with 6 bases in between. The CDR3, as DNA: TGTGCCAGCAGTGTAACGTCCTACGAGCAGTACTTC. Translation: CASSVTSYEQYF.

The CDR3 region has the DNA TGTGCCACCCGAAACACAAACCTTGAGCAGTTCTTC. This sequence encodes CATRNTNLEQFF. V and J are TRBV6-5 and TRBJ2-1; no definite D call. This CDR3 has 12 amino acids. Trimming removed 10 bases from V and 9 bases from J, with 16 bases in between. Germline CDR1 MNHEY, CDR2 SVGAGI.

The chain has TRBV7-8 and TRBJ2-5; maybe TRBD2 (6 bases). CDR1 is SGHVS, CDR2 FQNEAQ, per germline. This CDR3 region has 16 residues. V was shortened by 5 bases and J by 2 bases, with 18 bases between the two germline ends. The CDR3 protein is CASSRPSSLAQETQYF. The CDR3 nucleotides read TGTGCCAGCAGCCGTCCTTCTAGCCTAGCGCAAGAGACCCAGTACTTC.

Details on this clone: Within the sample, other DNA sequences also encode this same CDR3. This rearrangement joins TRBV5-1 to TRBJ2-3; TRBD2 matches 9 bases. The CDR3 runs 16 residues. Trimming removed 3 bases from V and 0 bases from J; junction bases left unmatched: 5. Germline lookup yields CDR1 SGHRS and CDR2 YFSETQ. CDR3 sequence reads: CASSSGLAGSTDTQYF. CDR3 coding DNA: TGCGCCAGCAGCTCTGGCCTAGCGGGGAGCACAGATACGCAGTATTTT.

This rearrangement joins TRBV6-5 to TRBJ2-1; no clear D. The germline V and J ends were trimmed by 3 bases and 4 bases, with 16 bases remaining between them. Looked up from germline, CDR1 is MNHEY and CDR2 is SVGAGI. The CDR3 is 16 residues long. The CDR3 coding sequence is TGTGCCAGCAGTTATCGAGCCGAAGTGACGTACAATGAGCAGTTCTTC. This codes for CASSYRAEVTYNEQFF.

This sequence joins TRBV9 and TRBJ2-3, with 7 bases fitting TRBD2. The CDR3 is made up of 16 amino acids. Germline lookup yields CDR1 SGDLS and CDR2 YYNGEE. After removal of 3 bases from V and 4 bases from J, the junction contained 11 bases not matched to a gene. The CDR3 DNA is TGTGCCAGCAGCGAGACCCCAGCGGGGTGGGCAGATACGCAGTATTTT. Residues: CASSETPAGWADTQYF.

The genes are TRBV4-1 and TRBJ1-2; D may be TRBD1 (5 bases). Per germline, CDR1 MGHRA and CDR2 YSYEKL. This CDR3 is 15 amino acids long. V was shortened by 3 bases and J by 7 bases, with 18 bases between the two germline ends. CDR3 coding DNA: TGCGCCAGCAGCCAGGGGGGGACCTTCGGGGGTGGCTACACCTTC. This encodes CASSQGGTFGGGYTF.

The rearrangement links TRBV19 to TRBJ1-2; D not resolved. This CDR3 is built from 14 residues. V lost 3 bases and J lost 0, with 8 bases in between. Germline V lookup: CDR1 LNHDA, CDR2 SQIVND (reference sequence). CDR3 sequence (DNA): TGTGCCAGTAGTATGACTCAGCCTAACTATGGCTACACCTTC. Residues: CASSMTQPNYGYTF.

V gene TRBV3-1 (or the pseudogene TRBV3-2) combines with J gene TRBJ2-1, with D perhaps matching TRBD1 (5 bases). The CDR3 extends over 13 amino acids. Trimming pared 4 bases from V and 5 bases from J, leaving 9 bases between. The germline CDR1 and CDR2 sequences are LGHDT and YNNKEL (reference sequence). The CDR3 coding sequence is TGTGCCAGCAGCCTCACAGGAGACAATGAGCAGTTCTTC. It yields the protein CASSLTGDNEQFF.

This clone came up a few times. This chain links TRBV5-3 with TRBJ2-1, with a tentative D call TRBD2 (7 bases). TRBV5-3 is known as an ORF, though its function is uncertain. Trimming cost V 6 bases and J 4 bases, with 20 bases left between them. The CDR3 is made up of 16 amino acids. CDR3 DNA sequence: TGTGCCAGAACCCTGGGGGGGGCCGGCTCATACAATGAGCAGTTCTTC. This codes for CARTLGGAGSYNEQFF.

This CDR3 reads CATRGRGEAFF. CDR3 DNA sequence: TGTGCCACCAGGGGGCGAGGTGAAGCTTTCTTT. V gene TRBV19 combines with J gene TRBJ1-1; 8 nucleotides align to TRBD1. V dropped 10 bases and J dropped 7; count of bases not matched to a gene: 5. CDR1 LNHDA and CDR2 SQIVND come from the germline V gene (reference sequence). The CDR3 contains 11 residues.

As DNA, the CDR3 is TGTGCCAGCAGCTTTCCCACTCGGTCGTGGGAAGCTTTCTTT. This translates into CASSFPTRSWEAFF. This chain connects TRBV7-9 to TRBJ1-1; D is ambiguous. Germline V gene data show CDR1 as SEHNR and CDR2 as FQNEAQ (reference sequence). This CDR3 spans 14 amino acids. V shed 3 bases and J shed 8 bases, with 16 bases lying between them.

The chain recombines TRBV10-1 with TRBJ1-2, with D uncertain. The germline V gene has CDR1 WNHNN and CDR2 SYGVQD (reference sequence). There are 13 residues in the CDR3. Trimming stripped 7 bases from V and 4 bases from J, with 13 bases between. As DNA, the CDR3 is TGCGCCAGCATTCCGCGGATCCTCTATGGCTACACCTTC. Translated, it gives CASIPRILYGYTF.

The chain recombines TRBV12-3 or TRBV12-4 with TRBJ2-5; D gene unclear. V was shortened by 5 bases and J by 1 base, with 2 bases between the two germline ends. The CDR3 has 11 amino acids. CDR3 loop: CASSVQETQYF. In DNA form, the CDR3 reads TGTGCCAGCAGTGTCCAAGAGACCCAGTACTTC.

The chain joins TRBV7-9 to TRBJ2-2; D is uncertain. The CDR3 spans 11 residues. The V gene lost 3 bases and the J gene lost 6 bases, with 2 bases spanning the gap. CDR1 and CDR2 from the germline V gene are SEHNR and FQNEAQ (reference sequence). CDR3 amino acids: CASSFAGELFF. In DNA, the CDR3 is TGTGCCAGCAGCTTCGCCGGGGAGCTGTTTTTT.

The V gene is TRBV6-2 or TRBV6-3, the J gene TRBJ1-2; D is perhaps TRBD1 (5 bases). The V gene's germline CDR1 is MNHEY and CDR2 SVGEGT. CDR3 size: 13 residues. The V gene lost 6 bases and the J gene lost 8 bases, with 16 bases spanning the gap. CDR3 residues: CASSQFGGSGYTF. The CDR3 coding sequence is TGTGCCAGCAGCCAGTTTGGGGGTTCCGGCTACACCTTC.

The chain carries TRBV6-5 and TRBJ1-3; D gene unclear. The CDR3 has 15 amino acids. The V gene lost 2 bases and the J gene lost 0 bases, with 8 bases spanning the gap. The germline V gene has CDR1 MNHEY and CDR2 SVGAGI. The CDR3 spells CASSYGRSSGNTIYF. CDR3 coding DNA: TGTGCCAGCAGTTACGGGCGGAGCTCTGGAAACACCATATATTTT.

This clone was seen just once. In nucleotides, the CDR3 is TGTGCCAGCGCCGCGGTTGCAACTAATGAAAAACTGTTTTTT. Its protein product is CASAAVATNEKLFF. This chain links TRBV27 with TRBJ1-4, with no clear D. The CDR3 has 14 amino acids. Germline values: CDR1 MNHEY, CDR2 SMNVEV (reference sequence). Trimming stripped 8 bases from V and 0 bases from J, with 10 bases between.

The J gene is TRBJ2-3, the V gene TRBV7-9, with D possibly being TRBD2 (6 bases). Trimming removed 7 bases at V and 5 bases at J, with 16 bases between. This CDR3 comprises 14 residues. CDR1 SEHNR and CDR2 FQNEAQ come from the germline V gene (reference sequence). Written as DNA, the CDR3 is TGTGCCAGCATAAAAAGATCCGGGGGAGATACGCAGTATTTT. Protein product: CASIKRSGGDTQYF.

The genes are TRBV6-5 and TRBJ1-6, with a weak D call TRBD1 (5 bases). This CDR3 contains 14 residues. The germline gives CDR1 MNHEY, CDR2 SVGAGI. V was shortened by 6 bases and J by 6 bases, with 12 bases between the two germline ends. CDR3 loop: CASSFQGFNSPLHF. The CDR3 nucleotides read TGTGCCAGCAGCTTCCAGGGATTTAATTCACCCCTCCACTTT.

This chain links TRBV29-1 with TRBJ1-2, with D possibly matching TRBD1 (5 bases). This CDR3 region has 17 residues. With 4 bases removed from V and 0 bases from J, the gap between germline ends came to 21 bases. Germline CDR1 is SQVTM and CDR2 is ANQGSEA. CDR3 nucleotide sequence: TGCAGCGTTGCTGGGGCAGCATCATCAATTGCTAACTATGGCTACACCTTC. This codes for CSVAGAASSIANYGYTF.

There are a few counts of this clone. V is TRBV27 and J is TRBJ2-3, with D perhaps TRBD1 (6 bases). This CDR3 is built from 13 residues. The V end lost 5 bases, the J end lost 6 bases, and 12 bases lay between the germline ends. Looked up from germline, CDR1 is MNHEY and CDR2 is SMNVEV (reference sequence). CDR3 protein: CASSITGSDTQYF. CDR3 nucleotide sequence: TGTGCCAGCAGTATTACAGGGTCGGATACGCAGTATTTT.

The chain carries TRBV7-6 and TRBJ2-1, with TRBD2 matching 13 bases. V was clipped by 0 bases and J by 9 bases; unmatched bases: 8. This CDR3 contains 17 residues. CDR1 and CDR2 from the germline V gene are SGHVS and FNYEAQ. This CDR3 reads CASSLAGTSGGAVEQFF. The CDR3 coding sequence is TGTGCCAGCAGCTTAGCTGGAACTAGCGGGGGGGCCGTTGAGCAGTTCTTC. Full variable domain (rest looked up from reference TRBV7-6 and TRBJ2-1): GAGVSQSPRYKVTKRGQDVALRCDPISGHVSLYWYRQALGQGPEFLTYFNYEAQQDKSGLPNDRFSAERPEGSISTLTIQRTEQRDSAMYRCASSLAGTSGGAVEQFFGPGTRLTVL.

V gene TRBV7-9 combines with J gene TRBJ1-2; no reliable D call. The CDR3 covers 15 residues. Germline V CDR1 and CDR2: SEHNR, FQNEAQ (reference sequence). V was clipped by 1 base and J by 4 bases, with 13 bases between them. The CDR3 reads CASSLDGSNPYGYTF. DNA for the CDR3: TGTGCCAGCAGCTTAGACGGGTCAAATCCCTATGGCTACACCTTC.

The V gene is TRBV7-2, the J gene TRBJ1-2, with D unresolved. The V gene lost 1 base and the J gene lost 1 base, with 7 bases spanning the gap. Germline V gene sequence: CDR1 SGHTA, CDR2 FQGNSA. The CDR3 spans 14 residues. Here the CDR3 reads CASSLGTINYGYTF. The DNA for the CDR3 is TGTGCCAGCAGCTTAGGGACTATTAACTATGGCTACACCTTC.

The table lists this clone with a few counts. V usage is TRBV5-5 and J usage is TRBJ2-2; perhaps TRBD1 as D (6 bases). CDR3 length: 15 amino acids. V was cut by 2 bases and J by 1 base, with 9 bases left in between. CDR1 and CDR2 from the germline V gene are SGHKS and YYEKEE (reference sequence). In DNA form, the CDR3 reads TGTGCCAGCAGCTTCGACAGGATGAACACCGGGGAGCTGTTTTTT. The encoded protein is CASSFDRMNTGELFF.